This T cell receptor beta chain was sequenced during a study of PD-1 blockade in classical Hodgkin lymphoma. As to this clone: Its target is not known.

Patients all relapsed after autologous stem cell transplantation, and there was variation in brentuximab vedotin exposure. The CDR3 is made up of 16 amino acids. J lost 6 bases, V lost 2 bases, and 7 bases had no gene match. Germline V gene sequence: CDR1 MNHEY, CDR2 SMNVEV (reference sequence). TCRdb keeps only in-frame clones here, not all; method: immunoSEQ multiplex PCR. The top ten clones hold 20% to 25% of a sample with 25,000 to 35,000 clones, around four fifths of them seen once. General study findings and limits: By C4D1 there was a significant rise in CD4+ TCR diversity but not in CD8+ TCR diversity.

The genes are TRBV27 and TRBJ2-1; TRBD2 matches 10 bases. The sequence came from a human donor with classical Hodgkin lymphoma. Sequences were derived from peripheral blood mononuclear cells (PBMCs), sampled before the second cycle of nivolumab. In DNA form, the CDR3 reads TGTGCCAGCAGTTTAGTGGCTAGCGGGAGTTCCAATGAGCAGTTCTTC. It yields the protein CASSLVASGSSNEQFF.